This TCR beta chain came from a study of beta chain features in type 1 diabetes. With respect to this clone: Its antigen is not identified.

V was trimmed by 0 bases and J by 5 bases, leaving 10 bases between them. The CDR3 is 15 residues long. Germline CDR1 is SGHTA and CDR2 is FQGNSA. Reverse transcription of all isolated RNA meant that expressed TCRB transcripts were sequenced. TCRdb's copy holds only in-frame clones and misses some; the assay was immunoSEQ multiplex PCR. Of hundreds of thousands of clones detected, around 15% appear once; the ten largest clones hold around 0.095%. Whole-study findings and limits: Individuals with type 1 diabetes displayed fewer insertions and more deletions at VDJ junctions. Moderate yet significant TCRB CDR3 shortening was seen in Type 1 diabetes patients in all four CD4+ subsets.

Via the markers CD45RO/CCR7/CD25/CD127/CD95/CD27, stem cell-like memory, regulatory, central memory and naive CD4+ cells were sorted. The chain employs TRBV7-2 and TRBJ2-2; D call uncertain. Sequenced material: naive CD4+ T cells from blood. The sequence was collected from a man aged 18 to 35 in good health. CDR3 in DNA: TGTGCCAGCAGCTTAGCGCCAAGGTGGACCGGGGAGCTGTTTTTT. Amino acids: CASSLAPRWTGELFF.